This TCR beta chain stems from a study of vaccination and CD4 T cells after COVID-19. Across the study: The convalescents included six males and four females, and among them two were Hispanic while seven were Caucasian. Two doses of either BNT162b2 or mRNA-1273 vaccine went to participants.

Oncomine TCR Beta short-read sequencing was applied to DNA from cultured CD4+ T cells. Investigators isolated genomic DNA from cultured CD4+ T cells. Using its own MiXCR run on the PCR reads, TCRdb lists one record per CDR3 protein. The data contain about 9,100 distinct CDR3 sequences, approximately 45% of them singletons. The treatment denotes: approximately nine-day PBMC culture with coronavirus spike peptide pools or control peptides (ViraFEST assay). The unexposed donor provided CD4+ T cells, which were taken before the COVID-19 pandemic (2011-2018). The culture of two million PBMCs per well included approximately 10 IU/ml IL-2 and approximately 9.2 ug/ml peptide pools. This clonotype showed up just a few times. Its cognate antigen is unknown. Germline V lookup: CDR1 DFQATT, CDR2 SNEGSKA (reference sequence). This CDR3 has 15 amino acids. V lost 2 bases, J lost 5 bases, and 16 bases lay in between.

This receptor was taken from a human donor in good health. The chain joins TRBV20-1 to TRBJ1-5; D is undetermined. Specimen: CD4+ T cells from blood, cultured in vitro. In DNA form, the CDR3 reads TGCAGTGCTAGAAGAGTAGGAGACCAACATCAGCCCCAGCATTTT. Translation gives CSARRVGDQHQPQHF.